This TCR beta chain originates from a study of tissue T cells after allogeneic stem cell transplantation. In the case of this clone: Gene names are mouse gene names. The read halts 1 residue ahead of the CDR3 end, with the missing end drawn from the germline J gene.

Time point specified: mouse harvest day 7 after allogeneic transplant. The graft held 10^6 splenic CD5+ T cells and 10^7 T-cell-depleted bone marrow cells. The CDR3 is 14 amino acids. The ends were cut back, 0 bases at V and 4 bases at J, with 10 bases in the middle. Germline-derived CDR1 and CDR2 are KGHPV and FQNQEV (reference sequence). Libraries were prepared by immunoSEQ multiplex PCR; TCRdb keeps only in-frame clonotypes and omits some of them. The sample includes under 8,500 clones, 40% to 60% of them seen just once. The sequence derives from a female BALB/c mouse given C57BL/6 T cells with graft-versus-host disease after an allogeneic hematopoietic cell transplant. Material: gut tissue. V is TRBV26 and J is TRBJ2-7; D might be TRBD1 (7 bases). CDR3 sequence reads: CASSLSGGPYEQYF. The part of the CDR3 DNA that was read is TGTGCCAGCAGTCTGTCAGGGGGCCCTTATGAACAGTAC. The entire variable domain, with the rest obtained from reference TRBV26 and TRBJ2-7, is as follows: NSKVIQTPRYLVKGQGQKAKMRCIPEKGHPVVFWYQQNKNNEFKFLINFQNQEVLQQIDMTEKRFSAECPSNSPCSLEIQSSEAGDSALYLCASSLSGGPYEQYFGPGTRLTVL.